The source of this T cell receptor (beta chain) is a study of T-cell reconstitution after alpha-beta-depleted transplantation in children. The TCRbeta library incorporated unique molecular identifiers. Each CDR3 protein gets one entry after TCRdb re-called the PCR reads with MiXCR. Found here are about 980,000 distinct CDR3 sequences, about 30% of them singletons; the top ten hold 28%. CDR3 length equals 17 residues. V lost 7 bases and J lost 1; bases outside the gene matches: 13. As to this clonotype: Antigen specificity is unknown.

Study conclusions and caveats: T cells produced anew were the main source of T-cell counts and diversity one year after transplant.

The rearrangement links TRBV12-3 or TRBV12-4 to TRBJ2-3; 8 nucleotides match TRBD2. The receptor was derived from a boy younger than two who had a stem cell transplant for SCID, so the T cells may come from the graft donor. The sequenced sample was PBMCs, mostly from graft donor cells, obtained 360 days after TCRalphabeta/CD19-depleted stem cell transplant. In nucleotides, the CDR3 is TGTGCCAGCAACCAGCGCGGGGGGTTCGGGGGCACAGATACGCAGTATTTT. Protein sequence: CASNQRGGFGGTDTQYF.